This T cell receptor (beta chain) was recovered during a study of response to subunit inactivated influenza vaccine. This clonotype turned up a few times. There are 13 residues in the CDR3. The V and J ends lost 7 bases and 4 bases, in that order; junction bases with no gene match: 3. Looked up from germline, CDR1 is SGHDN and CDR2 is FVKESK. TCRdb redid the calling of the RT-PCR reads with MiXCR, one entry per CDR3 protein. The sample has over 750,000 distinct CDR3 sequences, less than 25% seen once. The specimen comprised PBMCs from blood, sampled 4 to 6 days after vaccination. The receptor's source is a man aged 50 to 60 who received an inactivated influenza vaccine. The genes are TRBV14 and TRBJ2-2; 7 positions match TRBD1. The CDR3 sequence is CASKAGGTGELFF. For the CDR3, the DNA is TGTGCCAGCAAGGCAGGGGGCACCGGGGAGCTGTTTTTT.